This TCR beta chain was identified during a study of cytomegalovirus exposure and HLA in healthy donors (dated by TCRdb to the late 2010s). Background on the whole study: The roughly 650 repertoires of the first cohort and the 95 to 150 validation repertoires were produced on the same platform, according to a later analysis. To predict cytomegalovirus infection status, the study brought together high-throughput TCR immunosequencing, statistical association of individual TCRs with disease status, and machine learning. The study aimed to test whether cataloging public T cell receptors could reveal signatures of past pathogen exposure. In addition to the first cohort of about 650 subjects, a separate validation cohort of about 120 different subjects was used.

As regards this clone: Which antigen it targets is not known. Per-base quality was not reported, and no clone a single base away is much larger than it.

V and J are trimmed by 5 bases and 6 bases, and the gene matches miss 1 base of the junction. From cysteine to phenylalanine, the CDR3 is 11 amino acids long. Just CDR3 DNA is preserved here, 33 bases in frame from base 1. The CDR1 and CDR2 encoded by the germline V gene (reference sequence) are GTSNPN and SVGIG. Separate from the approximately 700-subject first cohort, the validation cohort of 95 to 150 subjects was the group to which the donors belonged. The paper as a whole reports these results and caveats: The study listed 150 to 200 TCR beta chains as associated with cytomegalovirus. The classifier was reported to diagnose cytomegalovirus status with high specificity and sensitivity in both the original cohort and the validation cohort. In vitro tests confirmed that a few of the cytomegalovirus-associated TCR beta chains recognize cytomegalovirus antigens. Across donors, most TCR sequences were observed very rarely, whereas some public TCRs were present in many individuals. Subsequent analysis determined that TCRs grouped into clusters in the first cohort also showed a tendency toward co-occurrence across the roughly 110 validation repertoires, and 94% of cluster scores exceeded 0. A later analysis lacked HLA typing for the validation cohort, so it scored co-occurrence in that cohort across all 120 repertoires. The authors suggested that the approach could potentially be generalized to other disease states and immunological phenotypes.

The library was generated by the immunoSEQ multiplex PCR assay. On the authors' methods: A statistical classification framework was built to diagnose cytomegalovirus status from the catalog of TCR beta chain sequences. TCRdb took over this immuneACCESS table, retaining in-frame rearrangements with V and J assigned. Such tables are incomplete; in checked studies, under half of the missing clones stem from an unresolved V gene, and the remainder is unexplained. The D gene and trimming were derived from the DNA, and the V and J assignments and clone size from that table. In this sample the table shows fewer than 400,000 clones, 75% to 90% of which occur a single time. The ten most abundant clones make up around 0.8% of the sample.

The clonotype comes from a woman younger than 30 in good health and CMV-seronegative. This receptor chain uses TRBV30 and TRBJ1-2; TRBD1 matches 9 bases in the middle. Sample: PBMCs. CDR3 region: CAWGTGNGYTF. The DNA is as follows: TGTGCCTGGGGGACAGGGAATGGCTACACCTTC.